Listed below are T cell receptor beta chains from one sample, sequenced in a study of neoadjuvant anti-PD-1 for oral cavity cancer. Only in-frame clones appear in the TCRdb table, and some are missing; sequencing was by immunoSEQ multiplex PCR. Among about 37,000 clones listed, around two fifths were seen once. The specimen comprised tumor tissue, sampled after nivolumab (anti-PD-1) treatment. These receptors were collected from a person between 40 and 79 years old with oral cavity squamous cell carcinoma. The CDR3 runs from the conserved cysteine through the conserved F or W. A D gene is named only where the DNA matches it firmly. Clone size appears in some rows only: once, few, many, or a class for an expanded clone.

clone_size: NA
d_call: NA
j_call: TRBJ1-3
v_call: TRBV25-1
cdr3_nt: TGTGCCAGCAGTGAAGGGGGGCTCGGAAACACCATATATTTT
cdr3_aa: CASSEGGLGNTIYF

clone_size: NA
d_call: NA
j_call: TRBJ2-3
v_call: TRBV18
cdr3_nt: TGTGCCAGCTCACCAATCTTCGCAGATACGCAGTATTTT
cdr3_aa: CASSPIFADTQYF

clone_size: few
d_call: NA
j_call: TRBJ1-2
v_call: TRBV5-6
cdr3_nt: TGTGCCAGCAGCTTGCGGGGGACAGGCTACACCTTC
cdr3_aa: CASSLRGTGYTF

clone_size: NA
d_call: TRBD1
j_call: TRBJ1-2
v_call: TRBV7-9
cdr3_nt: TGTGCCAGCAGCTTAGGGGGGGACAGCCGTTATGGCTACACCTTC
cdr3_aa: CASSLGGDSRYGYTF

clone_size: NA
d_call: NA
j_call: TRBJ2-5
v_call: TRBV30
cdr3_nt: TGTGCCTGGAGTGTCAACTACTTCGGAGAGACCCAGTACTTC
cdr3_aa: CAWSVNYFGETQYF

clone_size: NA
d_call: TRBD2
j_call: TRBJ2-5
v_call: TRBV2
cdr3_nt: TGTGCCAGCAGTGAGGGTGCTAGCGGGGTACAAGAGACCCAGTACTTC
cdr3_aa: CASSEGASGVQETQYF

clone_size: NA
d_call: NA
j_call: TRBJ2-3
v_call: TRBV6-4
cdr3_nt: TGTGCCAGCAGTGGCTCTCCGGGCCCCGAGTGGGCGCAGTATTTT
cdr3_aa: CASSGSPGPEWAQYF

clone_size: NA
d_call: NA
j_call: TRBJ2-7
v_call: TRBV4-1
cdr3_nt: TGCGCCAGCAGCCAAGCGGAGTACGCCGAGCAGTACTTC
cdr3_aa: CASSQAEYAEQYF

clone_size: once
d_call: NA
j_call: TRBJ1-6
v_call: TRBV27
cdr3_nt: TGTGCCAGCAGTTTACGACATAATAATTCACCCCTCCACTTT
cdr3_aa: CASSLRHNNSPLHF

clone_size: NA
d_call: NA
j_call: TRBJ1-5
v_call: TRBV29-1
cdr3_nt: TGCAGCGTAGTAAGAAGGGACATTAGTTACCAGCCCCAGCATTTT
cdr3_aa: CSVVRRDISYQPQHF

clone_size: NA
d_call: NA
j_call: TRBJ1-2
v_call: TRBV11-1
cdr3_nt: TGTGCCAGCAGCTATGAGGGGAGCGGCTACACCTTC
cdr3_aa: CASSYEGSGYTF

clone_size: NA
d_call: TRBD2
j_call: TRBJ2-7
v_call: TRBV5-1
cdr3_nt: TGCGCCAGCAGCTTGGTTTCGGTTAGCGGGAGAAAGACGCCCTACGAGCAGTACTTC
cdr3_aa: CASSLVSVSGRKTPYEQYF

clone_size: NA
d_call: TRBD2
j_call: TRBJ2-7
v_call: TRBV5-6
cdr3_nt: TGTGCCAGCAGCCATGGACTAGCGGTAACCTACGAGCAGTACTTC
cdr3_aa: CASSHGLAVTYEQYF

clone_size: NA
d_call: NA
j_call: TRBJ2-1
v_call: TRBV13
cdr3_nt: TGTGCCAGCAGCCTAATCCCCGGGGATGAGCAGTTCTTC
cdr3_aa: CASSLIPGDEQFF

clone_size: NA
d_call: TRBD1
j_call: TRBJ1-1
v_call: TRBV9
cdr3_nt: TGTGCCAGCAGCGCTTTAGCAGGGGGCGGAATGAACACTGAAGCTTTCTTT
cdr3_aa: CASSALAGGGMNTEAFF

clone_size: NA
d_call: NA
j_call: TRBJ1-2
v_call: TRBV5-5
cdr3_nt: TGTGCCAGCAGCCCCACAAGGAGGGATGGCTATGGCTACACCTTC
cdr3_aa: CASSPTRRDGYGYTF

clone_size: NA
d_call: NA
j_call: TRBJ2-7
v_call: TRBV5-8
cdr3_nt: TGTGCCAGCAGCCAACACAGGGTCAGATCCTACGAGCAGTACTTC
cdr3_aa: CASSQHRVRSYEQYF

clone_size: many
d_call: TRBD2
j_call: TRBJ2-3
v_call: TRBV18
cdr3_nt: TGTGCCAGCTCACCCATAGCGGGGGGCCTTAGCACAGATACGCAGTATTTT
cdr3_aa: CASSPIAGGLSTDTQYF

clone_size: NA
d_call: NA
j_call: TRBJ2-5
v_call: TRBV30
cdr3_nt: TGTGCCTGGAGTGTGCTCTTGGGAGAGACCCAGTACTTC
cdr3_aa: CAWSVLLGETQYF

clone_size: few
d_call: TRBD1
j_call: TRBJ1-5
v_call: TRBV2
cdr3_nt: TGTGCCAGCAGTGCGGCAGGGGGCGGTCAGCCCCAGCATTTT
cdr3_aa: CASSAAGGGQPQHF